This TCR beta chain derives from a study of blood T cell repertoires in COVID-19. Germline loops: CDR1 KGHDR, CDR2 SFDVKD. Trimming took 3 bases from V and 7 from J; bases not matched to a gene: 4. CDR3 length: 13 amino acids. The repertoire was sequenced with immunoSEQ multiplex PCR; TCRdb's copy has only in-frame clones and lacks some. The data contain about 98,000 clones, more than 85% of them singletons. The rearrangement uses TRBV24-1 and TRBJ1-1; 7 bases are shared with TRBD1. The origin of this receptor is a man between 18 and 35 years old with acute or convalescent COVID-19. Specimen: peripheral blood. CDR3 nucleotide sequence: TGTGCCACCAGTGATAGGGACAGCCTTGAAGCTTTCTTT. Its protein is CATSDRDSLEAFF.